This TCR beta chain is drawn from a study of early T cells in non-severe SARS-CoV-2 infection. Individual cDNA molecules were tagged with unique molecular identifiers, the study reported. TCRdb ran MiXCR on the 5' RACE reads and lists one entry per CDR3 protein. This table has 100,000 to 120,000 distinct CDR3 sequences, around an eighth appearing once. The CDR3 loop spans 15 amino acids. Germline V CDR1 and CDR2: SGHVS, FNYEAQ. In the case of this clonotype: This may be a read error: a much more frequent sequence differs by one nucleotide.

The source was whole blood, collected at baseline. The chain couples TRBV7-6 to TRBJ1-6, with a weak D call TRBD1 (5 bases). This TCR was recovered from an adult who was a healthcare worker with PCR-confirmed SARS-CoV-2 infection or an uninfected control (not recorded which). Here the CDR3 reads CASSLGRVDNLPLHF. In nucleotides, the CDR3 is TGTGCCAGCAGCCTCGGCAGGGTTGATAATTTACCCCTCCACTTT.